One and the same sample provided the 21 T cell receptor beta chains below, sequenced in a study of tumor and adjacent non-tumor tissue in lung cancer. The template was RNA from unsorted bulk tissue. The normal lung tissue was taken more than 3 cm from the tumor edge. Three rounds of nested PCR, following a modified ARM-PCR protocol, produced the TCRbeta library. One entry per CDR3 protein results from TCRdb running MiXCR on the multiplex PCR reads. This sample has 70,000 to 95,000 distinct CDR3 sequences, with over 65% found just once. The sample was distant non-tumor lung tissue. These TCRs come from a man between 65 and 85 years old with non-small cell lung cancer.

The chain uses TRBV11-2 and TRBJ2-5; 7 bases align to TRBD1. The J segment lost 3 bases and the V segment lost 10 bases, leaving 14 bases of the junction unmatched. Germline-derived CDR1 and CDR2 are SGHAT and FQNNGV. This CDR3 has 15 residues. This chain's CDR3 is CANRPGTVVKETQYF. The CDR3 DNA reads as TGTGCCAACCGCCCGGGGACAGTTGTGAAAGAGACCCAGTACTTC.

The sample holds a few counts of this clonotype. This clone may be a read error of a much larger clone one base away. The chain uses TRBV6-5 and TRBJ1-2, with a possible D match to TRBD1 (5 bases). The V gene's germline CDR1 is MNHEY and CDR2 SVGAGI. The CDR3 length is 17 residues. The CDR3 DNA sequence: TGTGCCAACAGTTACTCCGGTTGGCAGGGTCTTAACTATGGCTACACCTTC. It is translated as CANSYSGWQGLNYGYTF.

This clonotype was seen a few times. One end of the junction is discordant with germline, which a read error may explain. The chain joins TRBV11-2 to TRBJ2-1; D possibly corresponds to TRBD1 (5 bases). Germline lookup yields CDR1 SGHAT and CDR2 FQNNGV. The CDR3 is 14 amino acids. The CDR3 here is CASSESLRGNEQFF. DNA for the CDR3: TGTGCCAGCAGCGAGTCGTTAAGGGGAAATGAACAGTTCTTC.

This chain joins TRBV11-2 and TRBJ2-3; no reliable D call. The end of the DNA aligns better with TRBJ1-5, so the J call may be wrong. There are 14 residues in the CDR3. CDR1 is SGHAT, CDR2 FQNNGV, per germline. Here the CDR3 reads CASSLVAEGDTQHF. For the CDR3, the DNA is TGTGCCAGCAGCTTAGTAGCGGAGGGAGATACGCAGCATTTT.

The table lists this clonotype with a few counts. A read error may be the cause here, since a much bigger clone is one base away. The rearrangement links TRBV12-3 or TRBV12-4 to TRBJ1-2; 7 nucleotides align to TRBD1. The CDR3 is 14 amino acids. Trimming cost V 5 bases and J 4 bases; bases outside gene matches: 7. The CDR3 spells CASSPRDSVYGYTF. CDR3 in DNA: TGTGCCAGCAGTCCAAGGGACAGTGTCTATGGCTACACCTTC.

The chain joins TRBV6-2 or TRBV6-3 to TRBJ2-2, with D uncertain. The CDR3 spans 16 residues. CDR1 and CDR2 from the germline V gene are MNHEY and SVGEGT. The germline V and J ends were trimmed by 4 bases and 3 bases, with 15 bases remaining between them. The CDR3 protein is CASSSSGGQDTGELFF. CDR3 DNA: TGTGCCAGCAGTTCCTCCGGCGGCCAAGACACCGGGGAGCTGTTTTTT.

This clonotype was picked up one time. J is TRBJ1-5 and V is TRBV6-6, with D unresolved. Germline CDR1 MNHNY, CDR2 SVGAGI (reference sequence). This CDR3 region has 13 residues. The CDR3, as DNA: TGTACCAACAGTTACACTTTGATACAGCCCCAGCATTTT. Amino acid sequence: CTNSYTLIQPQHF.

Concerning this clonotype itself: A read error may account for a junction end that differs from germline. The rearrangement joins TRBV11-2 to TRBJ2-7; possibly TRBD2 for D (7 bases). Germline assignment: CDR1 SGHAT and CDR2 FQNNGV. CDR3 length equals 15 residues. The CDR3 here is CASSLDRGAPHERYF. The CDR3 nucleotides are TGTGCCAGCAGCTTAGATCGGGGGGCCCCCCACGAGCGGTACTTC.

This clonotype was counted many times. This chain uses TRBV20-1 with TRBJ1-1; D is undetermined. Trimming left V 6 bases short and J 8 bases short, with 10 bases between. CDR1 is DFQATT, CDR2 SNEGSKA, per germline (reference sequence). The CDR3 is 10 residues long. The CDR3 is CSAEDREAFF. The CDR3 bases are TGCAGTGCAGAGGACCGGGAAGCTTTCTTT.

Comment on this clonotype: The conserved final phenylalanine or tryptophan is absent from the CDR3, which likely points to a read error. No DNA is shown, since the ends of the CDR3 on it are uncertain; the CDR3 is the one TCRdb lists. This chain connects TRBV7-8 to TRBJ2-2; TRBD1 is the table's D call and was not checked against the DNA. Germline lookup yields CDR1 SGHVS and CDR2 FQNEAQ. The CDR3 has 15 amino acids, counting both end residues. This CDR3 is CASSPGTVNTGELYY.

As for this clonotype: At one of its ends the junction is not consistent with the germline gene, which may arise from a read error. The J gene is TRBJ2-7, the V gene TRBV11-3; TRBD2 matches at 7 bases. The CDR3 spans 14 residues. Germline V gives CDR1 SGHNT, CDR2 YENEEA. The DNA for the CDR3 is TGTGCCAGTAGCTCAATGGCGGGAGCCTACGAGCAGTACTTC. Protein product: CASSSMAGAYEQYF.

In regard to this clonotype: A read error may produce the germline difference seen at one junction end. The chain is built from TRBV13 and TRBJ2-3; D not resolved. The CDR3 spans 13 residues. Per germline, CDR1 PRHDT and CDR2 FYEKMQ (reference sequence). The CDR3 region is CASRPMGTDMQYF. The CDR3 nucleotides read TGTGCCAGCAGGCCCATGGGCACAGATATGCAGTATTTT.

A note on this clonotype: Given the absence of the conserved phenylalanine or tryptophan at the CDR3 end, a read error is likely. The rearrangement links TRBV6-1 to TRBJ2-1, with TRBD2 identical over 8 bases. The V gene's germline CDR1 is MNHNS and CDR2 SASEGT. Unmatched junction bases numbered 11, after V lost 10 bases and J lost 6 bases. The CDR3 spans 14 residues. The CDR3 DNA reads as TGTGCCATAAGTCATACTAGCGGAGTCAATGAGCAGTTCGTC. It is translated as CAISHTSGVNEQFV.

In regard to this clonotype: An end of the junction does not agree with germline; a read error may underlie this. The V and J genes are TRBV11-2 and TRBJ1-5; maybe TRBD1 (5 bases). Germline V gives CDR1 SGHAT, CDR2 FQNNGV. CDR3 length: 14 residues. For the CDR3, the DNA is TGTGCCAACAGCTTAAATGGGGCAAATCAGTCCCAGCATTTT. Translation: CANSLNGANQSQHF.

On this clonotype itself: Given a much more abundant clone one base away, this may be a read error. The CDR3 loop is CASSPLDRMNIEAFF. CDR3 bases: TGTGCCAGCAGCCCTCTTGACAGGATGAACATTGAAGCTTTCTTT. This chain connects TRBV6-5 to TRBJ1-1, with D perhaps matching TRBD1 (6 bases). Germline V gene lookup returns CDR1 MNHEY and CDR2 SVGAGI. The CDR3 has 15 residues.

A single count supports this clonotype. This is likely a read error, given that the CDR3 carries no conserved phenylalanine or tryptophan at its end. Because the CDR3's place on the DNA is in doubt, the DNA is left out and the CDR3 is given as listed by TCRdb. The chain's CDR3 is CASNESSFTLYY. The rearrangement uses TRBV6-1 and TRBJ2-3. The CDR3 has 12 amino acids, counting both end residues. In germline, CDR1 is MNHNS, CDR2 SASEGT.

To note about this clonotype: The junction does not match germline at one end; this may be a read error. The chain joins TRBV11-3 to TRBJ2-3; a weak D match, TRBD2 (5 bases). This CDR3 is built from 15 residues. Germline V gene lookup returns CDR1 SGHNT and CDR2 YENEEA. The chain's CDR3 is CASSHREVSTDMQYF. As DNA, the CDR3 is TGTGCCAGCTCCCATCGGGAAGTAAGCACAGATATGCAGTATTTT.

This chain joins TRBV6-5 and TRBJ1-2; 8 bases map to TRBD1. This CDR3 contains 17 residues. The germline V gene has CDR1 MNHEY and CDR2 SVGAGI. With 3 bases clipped from V and 10 bases from J, the junction kept 19 bases outside the gene matches. The CDR3 region has the DNA TGTGCCAGCAGTTATGGTGGGACAGGTACTCTATTCGGTAACTACACCTTC. It codes for CASSYGGTGTLFGNYTF.

Concerning this clonotype itself: A single base separates this from a much larger clone, so it may be a read error. The CDR3 end shows no conserved phenylalanine or tryptophan, and so a read error is likely. The genes are TRBV20-1 and TRBJ1-1; D may be TRBD1 (6 bases). Germline lookup yields CDR1 DFQATT and CDR2 SNEGSKA (reference sequence). V was trimmed by 6 bases and J by 6 bases, leaving 23 bases between them. CDR3 length: 15 amino acids. CDR3: CSATAPTGRVAEAFV. CDR3 sequence (DNA): TGCAGTGCCACCGCTCCAACAGGGAGGGTAGCTGAAGCTTTCGTT.

The rearrangement links TRBV9 to TRBJ1-2; D is unresolved. The CDR3 is 14 amino acids. V was clipped by 7 bases and J by 10 bases, with 23 bases between them. CDR1 SGDLS and CDR2 YYNGEE come from the germline V gene. The CDR3 DNA is TGTGCCAGCTGCCTAGATCGTGGTAACTACGTCTACACCTTC. Protein product: CASCLDRGNYVYTF.

Turning to this clonotype: One junction end does not reproduce the germline sequence, and a read error may be involved. The rearrangement uses TRBV5-6 and TRBJ2-1; perhaps TRBD2 as D (5 bases). The CDR3 runs to 12 residues. From germline, CDR1 is SGHDT and CDR2 YYEEEE. The CDR3 is CATSTRAGEQFF. CDR3 DNA: TGTGCCACCAGCACTAGAGCAGGTGAGCAGTTCTTC.